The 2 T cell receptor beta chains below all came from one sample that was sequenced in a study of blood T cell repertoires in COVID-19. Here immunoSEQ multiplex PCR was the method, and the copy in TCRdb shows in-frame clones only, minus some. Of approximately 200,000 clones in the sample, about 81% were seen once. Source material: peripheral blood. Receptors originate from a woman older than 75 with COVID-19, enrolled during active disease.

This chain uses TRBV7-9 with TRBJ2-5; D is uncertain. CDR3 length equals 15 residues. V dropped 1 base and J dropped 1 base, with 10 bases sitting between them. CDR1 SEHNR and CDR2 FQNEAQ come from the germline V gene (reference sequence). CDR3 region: CASSLGLASQETQYF. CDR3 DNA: TGTGCCAGCAGCTTAGGCCTGGCTTCCCAAGAGACCCAGTACTTC.

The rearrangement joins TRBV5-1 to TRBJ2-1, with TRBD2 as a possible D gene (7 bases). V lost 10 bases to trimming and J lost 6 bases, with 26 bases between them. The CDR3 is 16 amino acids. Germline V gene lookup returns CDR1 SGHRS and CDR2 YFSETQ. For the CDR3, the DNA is TGCGCCCCTGCACTGCGGGGGCCCGCCCCCGGCAATGAGCAGTTCTTC. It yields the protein CAPALRGPAPGNEQFF.